The 2 T cell receptor beta chains in this list originate from one sample, sequenced in a study of early T cells in non-severe SARS-CoV-2 infection (dated by TCRdb to the early 2020s). Library method: 5' RACE. The data were produced on a NextSeq 500. TCRdb passed the public sequencing reads through fastp at Q25 and MiXCR, retaining productive beta sequences. Entries that share a CDR3 protein sequence are merged under the most common genes and DNA. The sample table contains tens of thousands of distinct CDR3 sequences; only one count was recorded for around 20% of them. 15% to 20% of the sample rests with the top ten. The sample in question was whole blood, obtained at baseline. These receptors were obtained from an adult who was a healthcare worker with PCR-confirmed SARS-CoV-2 infection or an uninfected control (not recorded which).

This chain connects TRBV19 to TRBJ1-5; no reliable D call. The CDR3 sequence is 13 residues long. Germline V gene lookup returns CDR1 LNHDA and CDR2 SQIVND (reference sequence). The V and J ends lost 5 bases and 4 bases respectively, with 9 bases between them. The CDR3 bases are TGTGCCAGTAGTCTCCAAACAAATCAGCCCCAGCATTTT. Translation: CASSLQTNQPQHF.

The J gene is TRBJ2-7, the V gene TRBV5-1; 8 nucleotides align to TRBD1. Trimming removed 5 bases from V and 4 bases from J; junction bases left unmatched: 8. The CDR3 has 14 residues. Germline lookup yields CDR1 SGHRS and CDR2 YFSETQ. CDR3 sequence (DNA): TGCGCCAGCAGAACGGGGACAGGCGGTTACGAGCAGTACTTC. Protein sequence: CASRTGTGGYEQYF.